Below, 11 T cell receptor beta chains from the same sample are listed, as sequenced in a study of blood T cell repertoires in COVID-19. This table comes from immunoSEQ multiplex PCR, and its TCRdb copy is limited to in-frame clones, with some not included. The sample comprises approximately 300,000 clones, around 89% of which are singletons, and over 3.5% rests with the top ten. The sample was peripheral blood. The receptors derive from a woman aged 40 to 55 with acute or convalescent COVID-19.

The chain uses TRBV7-9 and TRBJ1-2, with 7 nucleotides matching TRBD1. The germline V gene encodes CDR1 SEHNR and CDR2 FQNEAQ (reference sequence). The CDR3 is made up of 15 amino acids. V shed 5 bases and J 6 bases; nucleotides not matched to a gene: 12. Here the CDR3 reads CASSADRWGKNGYTF. In DNA form, the CDR3 reads TGTGCCAGCAGCGCGGACAGGTGGGGGAAAAATGGCTACACCTTC.

This chain joins TRBV14 and TRBJ2-5; TRBD1 matches 9 bases. The CDR3 is 17 amino acids. From germline, CDR1 is SGHDN and CDR2 FVKESK. V was pared by 0 bases and J by 5 bases, with 10 bases of the junction left unmatched. CDR3 amino acids: CASSQDITGGAFETQYF. In DNA, the CDR3 is TGTGCCAGCAGCCAAGATATCACAGGGGGCGCTTTTGAGACCCAGTACTTC.

The chain is built from TRBV29-1 and TRBJ1-2, with D possibly being TRBD1 (6 bases). From germline, CDR1 is SQVTM and CDR2 ANQGSEA. The ends were cut back, 7 bases at V and 7 bases at J, with 16 bases in the middle. This CDR3 region has 12 residues. The CDR3 loop is CSAANRASGYTF. The CDR3 DNA reads TGCAGCGCCGCGAACAGGGCCTCTGGCTACACCTTC.

The V and J genes are TRBV7-2 and TRBJ1-6; 7 bases agree with TRBD1. V dropped 2 bases and J dropped 6; count of bases not matched to a gene: 4. There are 15 residues in the CDR3. CDR1 and CDR2 (germline): SGHTA, FQGNSA. CDR3 sequence (DNA): TGTGCCAGCAGCTTACTTCCAGGGGGTAATTCACCCCTCCACTTT. Amino acids: CASSLLPGGNSPLHF.

J is TRBJ1-1 and V is TRBV5-1, with 8 positions matching TRBD1. After removal of 3 bases from V and 4 bases from J, the junction contained 8 bases not matched to a gene. Looked up from germline, CDR1 is SGHRS and CDR2 is YFSETQ. The CDR3 is 15 amino acids. The CDR3, as DNA: TGCGCCAGCAGCTATGGGACAGGACAGACCACTGAAGCTTTCTTT. It is translated as CASSYGTGQTTEAFF.

This chain joins TRBV30 and TRBJ2-1; 13 nucleotides match TRBD2. The CDR3 spans 20 residues. J lost 3 bases, V lost 5 bases, and 19 bases had no gene match. The germline V gene encodes CDR1 GTSNPN and CDR2 SVGIG (reference sequence). Here the CDR3 DNA reads TGTGCCTGGGACTTCCTCCGAACTAGCGGGGGGGCAAGGCGCTACAATGAGCAGTTCTTC. Its translation: CAWDFLRTSGGARRYNEQFF.

This clone was counted once. The chain links TRBV11-2 to TRBJ2-2; 7 nucleotides align to TRBD2. V shed 7 bases and J 7 bases; nucleotides not matched to a gene: 12. CDR3 length: 15 residues. Germline V gene sequence: CDR1 SGHAT, CDR2 FQNNGV. The CDR3 is CASTEWTSSSGELFF. CDR3 in DNA: TGTGCCAGCACCGAATGGACTAGTAGTAGCGGGGAGCTGTTTTTT. Filled out from reference TRBV11-2 and TRBJ2-2, the complete variable domain reads EAGVAQSPRYKIIEKRQSVAFWCNPISGHATLYWYQQILGQGPKLLIQFQNNGVVDDSQLPKDRFSAERLKGVDSTLKIQPAKLEDSAVYLCASTEWTSSSGELFFGEGSRLTVL.

As for this clone: The junction departs from germline at one end; a sequencing error may be responsible. The chain carries TRBV5-5 and TRBJ1-2, with D maybe TRBD1 (6 bases). CDR3 length: 13 residues. The V gene's germline CDR1 is SGHKS and CDR2 YYEKEE (reference sequence). DNA for the CDR3: TGTGCCAGCAGCGTCATTTTGGGGGGGGCCTCCCCCTTC. It yields the protein CASSVILGGASPF.

This clone was picked up a small number of times. V usage is TRBV7-9 and J usage is TRBJ1-1, with D maybe TRBD1 (5 bases). V was pared by 5 bases and J by 2 bases, with 18 bases between. CDR1 and CDR2 (germline): SEHNR, FQNEAQ (reference sequence). The CDR3 is 16 residues long. The CDR3 reads CASSPNLGGVNTEAFF. CDR3 nucleotides: TGTGCCAGCAGCCCTAACCTCGGAGGGGTCAACACTGAAGCTTTCTTT.

The chain joins TRBV3-1 (or the pseudogene TRBV3-2) to TRBJ1-1, with D tentatively TRBD1 (6 bases). V was shortened by 7 bases and J by 2 bases, with 14 bases between the two germline ends. This CDR3 is built from 14 residues. In germline, CDR1 is LGHDT, CDR2 YNNKEL (reference sequence). The CDR3: CASNRGGLNTEAFF. The CDR3 DNA sequence: TGTGCCAGCAACCGGGGGGGCCTCAACACTGAAGCTTTCTTT.

The CDR3 here is CASSRRTGVGAGELFF. The CDR3 nucleotides are TGTGCCAGCAGCCGACGGACAGGGGTGGGCGCCGGGGAGCTGTTTTTT. V is TRBV4-2 and J is TRBJ2-2; 9 bases match TRBD1. The CDR3 has 16 amino acids. The trim removed 4 bases at V and 6 bases at J, leaving 9 bases unmatched. The germline V gene encodes CDR1 LGHNA and CDR2 YNFKEQ.